The rows below give T cell receptor beta chains drawn from one sample of a study of blood T cells in healthy people across ages. One entry per CDR3 protein, called by TCRdb with MiXCR from the 5' RACE reads. The sample holds hundreds of thousands of distinct CDR3 sequences, roughly 45% seen once. Sequenced sample: blood. These receptors were obtained from a woman in her sixties or seventies in good health. Both conserved end residues are part of each CDR3. Each record gives: clone size, D gene, V gene, J gene, CDR3 protein, CDR3 DNA. The D gene is left open where the match is weak. Some rows have no size entry. The others give once, few or many, or a class for an expanded clone.

abundance: few
d_gene: NA
v_gene: TRBV6-1
j_gene: TRBJ2-1
CDR3aa: CASSEQGRSYNEQFF
CDR3nt: TGTGCCAGCAGTGAGCAGGGTAGGTCCTACAATGAGCAGTTCTTC

abundance: few
d_gene: TRBD2
v_gene: TRBV7-3
j_gene: TRBJ2-7
CDR3aa: CASSPDPGGSYEQYF
CDR3nt: TGTGCCAGCAGCCCGGACCCGGGGGGCTCCTACGAGCAGTACTTC

abundance: NA
d_gene: NA
v_gene: TRBV2
j_gene: TRBJ2-7
CDR3aa: CASTTETYEQYF
CDR3nt: TGTGCCAGCACGACCGAAACCTACGAGCAGTACTTC

abundance: NA
d_gene: NA
v_gene: TRBV9
j_gene: TRBJ1-4
CDR3aa: CASSAGGTNEKLFF
CDR3nt: TGTGCCAGCAGCGCGGGGGGGACTAATGAAAAACTGTTTTTT

abundance: few
d_gene: NA
v_gene: TRBV7-2
j_gene: TRBJ2-4
CDR3aa: CASSLALPGIQYF
CDR3nt: TGTGCCAGCAGCTTAGCGCTCCCGGGGATTCAGTACTTC

abundance: few
d_gene: TRBD1
v_gene: TRBV11-3
j_gene: TRBJ2-1
CDR3aa: CASSLGGQVYNEQFF
CDR3nt: TGTGCCAGCAGCTTAGGGGGACAGGTCTACAATGAGCAGTTCTTC

abundance: NA
d_gene: NA
v_gene: TRBV11-2
j_gene: TRBJ1-2
CDR3aa: CASSLYGSAASYGYTF
CDR3nt: TGTGCCAGCAGCTTATACGGGTCAGCTGCTAGCTATGGCTACACCTTC

abundance: few
d_gene: NA
v_gene: TRBV7-3
j_gene: TRBJ2-1
CDR3aa: CASSAHLTSYNEQFF
CDR3nt: TGTGCCAGCAGCGCCCACTTGACGTCCTACAATGAGCAGTTCTTC

abundance: NA
d_gene: NA
v_gene: TRBV29-1
j_gene: TRBJ2-1
CDR3aa: CSVEFASPSSYNEQFF
CDR3nt: TGCAGCGTTGAATTTGCTAGCCCGAGCTCCTACAATGAGCAGTTCTTC

abundance: few
d_gene: NA
v_gene: TRBV7-2
j_gene: TRBJ2-1
CDR3aa: CASSLGGASSNEQFF
CDR3nt: TGTGCCAGCAGCTTAGGGGGGGCTAGCAGCAATGAGCAGTTCTTC

abundance: many
d_gene: NA
v_gene: TRBV7-2
j_gene: TRBJ2-7
CDR3aa: CASSTYLATHEQYF
CDR3nt: TGTGCCAGCAGCACATACCTAGCGACCCACGAGCAGTACTTC

abundance: few
d_gene: NA
v_gene: TRBV12-3/TRBV12-4
j_gene: TRBJ1-6
CDR3aa: CASSLEDGTAPLHF
CDR3nt: TGTGCCAGCAGTTTAGAGGACGGTACTGCACCCCTCCACTTT

abundance: NA
d_gene: TRBD1
v_gene: TRBV9
j_gene: TRBJ2-1
CDR3aa: CASSVDQGAGETQFF
CDR3nt: TGTGCCAGCAGCGTAGATCAGGGGGCAGGGGAGACCCAGTTCTTC

abundance: few
d_gene: TRBD2
v_gene: TRBV6-2/TRBV6-3
j_gene: TRBJ2-7
CDR3aa: CASTKVTSGRGYEQYF
CDR3nt: TGTGCCAGCACCAAGGTGACTAGCGGGAGAGGGTACGAGCAGTACTTC

abundance: few
d_gene: NA
v_gene: TRBV29-1
j_gene: TRBJ1-2
CDR3aa: CSVEDLKGSGYTF
CDR3nt: TGCAGCGTTGAAGATCTCAAAGGGAGTGGCTACACCTTC

abundance: NA
d_gene: NA
v_gene: TRBV29-1
j_gene: TRBJ1-5
CDR3aa: CSVLIGSNQPQHF
CDR3nt: TGCAGCGTTTTAATAGGGAGCAATCAGCCCCAGCATTTT

abundance: few
d_gene: TRBD1
v_gene: TRBV24-1
j_gene: TRBJ2-1
CDR3aa: CATSGGFGSYNEQFF
CDR3nt: TGTGCCACTTCAGGGGGTTTCGGCTCCTACAATGAGCAGTTCTTC

abundance: NA
d_gene: TRBD1
v_gene: TRBV20-1
j_gene: TRBJ2-1
CDR3aa: CSAGQGREQFF
CDR3nt: TGCAGTGCTGGACAGGGCCGCGAGCAGTTCTTC

abundance: few
d_gene: TRBD1
v_gene: TRBV7-8
j_gene: TRBJ2-7
CDR3aa: CASSPLDRASHEQYF
CDR3nt: TGTGCCAGCAGCCCCCTGGACAGGGCATCTCACGAGCAGTACTTC

abundance: many
d_gene: NA
v_gene: TRBV12-3/TRBV12-4
j_gene: TRBJ2-1
CDR3aa: CASSSRYEQFF
CDR3nt: TGTGCCAGCAGTAGTAGGTATGAGCAGTTCTTC

abundance: NA
d_gene: NA
v_gene: TRBV7-9
j_gene: TRBJ1-2
CDR3aa: CASSFGVTSSYTF
CDR3nt: TGTGCCAGCAGCTTTGGGGTGACATCGAGCTACACCTTC

abundance: NA
d_gene: NA
v_gene: TRBV7-2
j_gene: TRBJ1-2
CDR3aa: CVSSLGREGGYTF
CDR3nt: TGTGTCAGCAGCTTAGGCAGGGAGGGTGGCTACACCTTC

abundance: once
d_gene: NA
v_gene: TRBV20-1
j_gene: TRBJ2-5
CDR3aa: CSASYLEAGETQYF
CDR3nt: TGCAGTGCTAGCTACCTGGAGGCAGGGGAGACCCAGTACTTC

abundance: NA
d_gene: NA
v_gene: TRBV7-8
j_gene: TRBJ1-2
CDR3aa: CASSSVNFVDGYTF
CDR3nt: TGTGCCAGCAGCTCGGTGAACTTTGTGGATGGCTACACCTTC

abundance: few
d_gene: NA
v_gene: TRBV11-2
j_gene: TRBJ2-5
CDR3aa: CASSPGQVGGETQYF
CDR3nt: TGTGCCAGCAGCCCAGGGCAGGTTGGGGGAGAGACCCAGTACTTC

abundance: NA
d_gene: NA
v_gene: TRBV15
j_gene: TRBJ1-1
CDR3aa: CATSRDLQGTEAFF
CDR3nt: TGTGCCACCAGCAGAGATCTGCAGGGAACTGAAGCTTTCTTT

abundance: many
d_gene: NA
v_gene: TRBV6-5
j_gene: TRBJ2-5
CDR3aa: CASSYGGVGETQYF
CDR3nt: TGTGCCAGCAGTTATGGGGGTGTAGGAGAGACCCAGTACTTC

abundance: many
d_gene: NA
v_gene: TRBV6-2/TRBV6-3
j_gene: TRBJ2-1
CDR3aa: CASSYSWGSENEQFF
CDR3nt: TGTGCCAGCAGTTACTCTTGGGGTTCGGAGAATGAGCAGTTCTTC

abundance: few
d_gene: TRBD2
v_gene: TRBV4-2
j_gene: TRBJ2-4
CDR3aa: CASSQDSSGRAGRKNIQYF
CDR3nt: TGTGCCAGCAGCCAAGATTCTAGCGGGAGGGCGGGACGCAAAAACATTCAGTACTTC

abundance: few
d_gene: NA
v_gene: TRBV20-1
j_gene: TRBJ1-5
CDR3aa: CSATTDQGGQPQHF
CDR3nt: TGCAGTGCCACGACAGACCAGGGAGGACAGCCCCAGCATTTT

abundance: NA
d_gene: NA
v_gene: TRBV12-3/TRBV12-4
j_gene: TRBJ2-7
CDR3aa: CASRLGREQYF
CDR3nt: TGTGCCAGCAGGCTTGGCCGGGAGCAGTACTTC

abundance: NA
d_gene: NA
v_gene: TRBV27
j_gene: TRBJ2-7
CDR3aa: CASSEAGHRYEQYF
CDR3nt: TGTGCCAGCAGTGAGGCAGGCCACCGCTACGAGCAGTACTTC

abundance: NA
d_gene: NA
v_gene: TRBV12-3/TRBV12-4
j_gene: TRBJ1-2
CDR3aa: CASSVRGFGYGYTF
CDR3nt: TGTGCCAGCAGTGTAAGAGGGTTCGGCTATGGCTACACCTTC

abundance: NA
d_gene: NA
v_gene: TRBV11-2
j_gene: TRBJ1-6
CDR3aa: CASSLITGRGPLHF
CDR3nt: TGTGCCAGCAGCTTGATCACGGGGCGCGGACCCCTCCACTTT

abundance: few
d_gene: TRBD1
v_gene: TRBV6-5
j_gene: TRBJ1-1
CDR3aa: CASSYADRGVGTEAFF
CDR3nt: TGTGCCAGCAGTTACGCTGACAGGGGAGTAGGCACTGAAGCTTTCTTT

abundance: NA
d_gene: NA
v_gene: TRBV20-1
j_gene: TRBJ2-1
CDR3aa: CSARAISLGAGEQFF
CDR3nt: TGCAGTGCTAGAGCCATCTCGTTGGGGGCAGGTGAGCAGTTCTTC

abundance: NA
d_gene: NA
v_gene: TRBV20-1
j_gene: TRBJ2-1
CDR3aa: CSAAPPGYNEQFF
CDR3nt: TGCAGTGCTGCCCCACCGGGGTACAATGAGCAGTTCTTC

abundance: NA
d_gene: TRBD1
v_gene: TRBV6-2/TRBV6-3
j_gene: TRBJ1-2
CDR3aa: CASRTGESGYTF
CDR3nt: TGTGCCAGCAGGACAGGGGAGAGTGGCTACACCTTC

abundance: NA
d_gene: TRBD1
v_gene: TRBV28
j_gene: TRBJ2-1
CDR3aa: CASQGWQGAETQFF
CDR3nt: TGTGCCAGCCAGGGTTGGCAGGGGGCCGAGACCCAGTTCTTC

abundance: NA
d_gene: TRBD2
v_gene: TRBV27
j_gene: TRBJ2-5
CDR3aa: CASRREGRETQYF
CDR3nt: TGTGCCAGCAGACGGGAGGGGCGAGAGACCCAGTACTTC

abundance: NA
d_gene: NA
v_gene: TRBV29-1
j_gene: TRBJ2-2
CDR3aa: CSVGGLYTGELFF
CDR3nt: TGCAGCGTTGGTGGGTTGTACACCGGGGAGCTGTTTTTT

abundance: few
d_gene: NA
v_gene: TRBV11-3
j_gene: TRBJ2-5
CDR3aa: CASSLPGVQETQYF
CDR3nt: TGTGCCAGCAGCTTACCCGGGGTCCAAGAGACCCAGTACTTC